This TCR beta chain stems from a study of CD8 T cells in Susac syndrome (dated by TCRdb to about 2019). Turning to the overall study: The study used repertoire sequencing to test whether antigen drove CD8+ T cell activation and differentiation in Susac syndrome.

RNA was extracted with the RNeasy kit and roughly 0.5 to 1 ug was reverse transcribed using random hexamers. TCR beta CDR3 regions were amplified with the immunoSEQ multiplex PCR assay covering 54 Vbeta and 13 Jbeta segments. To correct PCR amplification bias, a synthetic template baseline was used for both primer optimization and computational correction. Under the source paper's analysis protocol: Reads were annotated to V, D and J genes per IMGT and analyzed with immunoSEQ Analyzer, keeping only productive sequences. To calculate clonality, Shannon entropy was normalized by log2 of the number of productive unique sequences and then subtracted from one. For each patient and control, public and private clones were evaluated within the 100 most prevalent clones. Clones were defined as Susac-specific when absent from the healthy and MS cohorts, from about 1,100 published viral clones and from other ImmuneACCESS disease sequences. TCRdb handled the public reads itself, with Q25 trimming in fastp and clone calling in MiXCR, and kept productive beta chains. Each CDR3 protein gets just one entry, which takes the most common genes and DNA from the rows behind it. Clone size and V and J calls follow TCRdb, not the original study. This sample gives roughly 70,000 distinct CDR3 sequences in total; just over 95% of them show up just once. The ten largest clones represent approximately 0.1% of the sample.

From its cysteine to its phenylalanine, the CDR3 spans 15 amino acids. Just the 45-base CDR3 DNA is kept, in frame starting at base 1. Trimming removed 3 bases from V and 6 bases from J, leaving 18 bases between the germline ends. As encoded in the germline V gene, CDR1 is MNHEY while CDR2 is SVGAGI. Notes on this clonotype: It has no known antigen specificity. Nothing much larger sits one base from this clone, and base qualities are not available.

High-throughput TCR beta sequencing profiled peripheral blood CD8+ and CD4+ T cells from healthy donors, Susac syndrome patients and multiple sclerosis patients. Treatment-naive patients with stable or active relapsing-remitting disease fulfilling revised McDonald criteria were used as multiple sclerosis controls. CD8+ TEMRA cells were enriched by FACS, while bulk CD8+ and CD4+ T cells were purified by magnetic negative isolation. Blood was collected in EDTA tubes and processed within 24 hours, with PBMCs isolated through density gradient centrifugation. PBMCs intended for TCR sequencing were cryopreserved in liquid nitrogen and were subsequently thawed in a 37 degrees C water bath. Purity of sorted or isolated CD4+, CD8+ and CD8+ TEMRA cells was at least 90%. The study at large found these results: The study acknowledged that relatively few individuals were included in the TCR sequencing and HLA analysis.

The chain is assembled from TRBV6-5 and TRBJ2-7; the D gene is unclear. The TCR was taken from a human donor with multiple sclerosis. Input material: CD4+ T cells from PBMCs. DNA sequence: TGTGCCAGCAGTTATTCTCTAACAGCCACTTCCGAGCAGTACTTC. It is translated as CASSYSLTATSEQYF.